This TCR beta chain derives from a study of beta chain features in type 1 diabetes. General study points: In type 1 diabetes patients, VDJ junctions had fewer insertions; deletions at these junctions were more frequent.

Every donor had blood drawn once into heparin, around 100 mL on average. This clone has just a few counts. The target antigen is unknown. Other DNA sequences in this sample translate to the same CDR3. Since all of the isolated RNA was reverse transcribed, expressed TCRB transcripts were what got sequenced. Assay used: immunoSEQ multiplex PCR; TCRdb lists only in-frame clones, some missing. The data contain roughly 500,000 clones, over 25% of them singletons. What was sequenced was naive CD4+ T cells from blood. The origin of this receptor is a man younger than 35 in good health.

CDR3 DNA sequence: TGCGCCAGCAGCTTGGGAGGGACAGGAGAAGAGACCCAGTACTTC. Translation gives CASSLGGTGEETQYF. The V and J genes are TRBV5-1 and TRBJ2-5; 8 positions match TRBD1. V lost 0 bases and J lost 3; bases outside the gene matches: 4. Germline CDR1 SGHRS, CDR2 YFSETQ. CDR3 length equals 15 residues.